This TCR beta chain was obtained from a study of blood T cell repertoires in COVID-19. V dropped 5 bases and J dropped 6 bases, with 8 bases sitting between them. The CDR3 has 12 residues. Per germline, CDR1 SGHVS and CDR2 FQNEAQ. Measured with immunoSEQ multiplex PCR; TCRdb has only the in-frame clones, and not every one. Of some 300,000 clones in the sample, about nine tenths were seen once. The rearrangement uses TRBV7-8 and TRBJ2-4; D unclear. The TCR comes from a woman aged 40 to 55 who had recovered from COVID-19. Sequencing was done on a sample of PBMCs or T cells enriched from blood (not recorded which). The CDR3 DNA reads as TGTGCCAGCAGCGATGGAGTAAACATTCAGTACTTC. Translation: CASSDGVNIQYF.